This passage covers 2 T cell receptor beta chains from one sample sequenced in a study of molecular identifiers for immune sequencing clone quantification. Using its own MiXCR run on the PCR reads, TCRdb lists one record per CDR3 protein. The data show about 510,000 distinct CDR3 sequences, with around a fifth seen just once and roughly 0.81% held by the top ten. Sequencing was done on a sample of naive CD8+ T cells from blood, with Jurkat cell RNA spiked in. Subset here: FACS-sorted CD8+CD4-CCR7+CD45RA+ naive T cells. The receptor source for this set is a human donor in good health. Some libraries in this study had Jurkat cell RNA spiked in.

The V gene is TRBV25-1, the J gene TRBJ1-4; no firm D call. V gave up 8 bases and J gave up 5 bases, with 12 bases separating them. Germline V gene sequence: CDR1 MGHDK, CDR2 SYGVNS. The length of the CDR3 is 13 residues. For the CDR3, the DNA is TGTGCCAGCCTTGGACCGAGGAATGAAAAACTGTTTTTT. Translating gives CASLGPRNEKLFF.

This clonotype has more than one count but fewer than ten. The chain carries TRBV7-2 and TRBJ1-6, with 9 bases fitting TRBD1. The CDR3 consists of 18 residues. V was clipped by 5 bases and J by 8 bases; unmatched bases: 16. In germline, CDR1 is SGHTA, CDR2 FQGNSA. Here the CDR3 DNA reads TGTGCCAGCAGCCTAACACCGGGACAGGGCTTTCTCGATTCACCCCTCCACTTT. Protein: CASSLTPGQGFLDSPLHF.